One and the same sample provided the 19 T cell receptor beta chains below, sequenced in a study of blood T cell repertoires in COVID-19 (dated by TCRdb to the early 2020s). The method behind the library was the immunoSEQ multiplex PCR assay. In TCRdb, the immuneACCESS table is reduced to in-frame sequences with V and J assigned. These tables do not hold every clone; where another copy was compared, an unresolved V gene accounts for under half, and the others remain unexplained. The sample yields tens of thousands of clones; more than 75% were counted once. The leading ten clones occupy 7% to 9% of the sample. The material sequenced was peripheral blood. The receptors shown here come from a human donor in a cohort sampled during active COVID-19.

The chain joins TRBV6-6 to TRBJ1-2; tentatively, D is TRBD1 (6 bases). Germline V gene data show CDR1 as MNHNY and CDR2 as SVGAGI (reference sequence). The CDR3 is 14 residues long. Deletions cut 4 bases from V and 8 bases from J, with 17 bases between. Written as DNA, the CDR3 is TGTGCCAGCAGTTCAGCAGGGGAGGGATACGGCTACACCTTC. Protein sequence: CASSSAGEGYGYTF.

The rearrangement uses TRBV6-6 and TRBJ2-1; TRBD2 aligns across 14 bases. The CDR3 extends over 21 amino acids. V lost 6 bases, J lost 7 bases, and 23 bases stayed unmatched. Germline loops: CDR1 MNHNY, CDR2 SVGAGI (reference sequence). CDR3 coding DNA: TGTGCCAGCAGCAAACAGCGCCAACGACTAGCGGGGGGGCCGAGGAATAATGAGCAGTTCTTC. The encoded protein is CASSKQRQRLAGGPRNNEQFF.

This chain connects TRBV2 to TRBJ2-7, with D tentatively TRBD1 (6 bases). The V and J ends lost 5 bases and 6 bases respectively, with 17 bases between them. The CDR3 runs to 14 residues. Germline V lookup: CDR1 SNHLY, CDR2 FYNNEI. The CDR3 sequence is CASSPRGHGSEQYF. CDR3 bases: TGTGCCAGCAGTCCCCGGGGACATGGGAGCGAGCAGTACTTC.

This sequence joins TRBV7-9 and TRBJ2-7; 7 bases agree with TRBD1. After removal of 3 bases from V and 4 bases from J, the junction contained 6 bases not matched to a gene. Germline CDR1 and CDR2: SEHNR and FQNEAQ (reference sequence). CDR3 length equals 14 residues. The CDR3 sequence: CASSLGQIRYEQYF. CDR3 bases: TGTGCCAGCAGCTTGGGACAGATAAGATACGAGCAGTACTTC.

This chain joins TRBV7-6 and TRBJ1-5; 11 bases align to TRBD1. Trimming removed 1 base from V and 5 bases from J; junction bases left unmatched: 7. CDR1 and CDR2 (germline): SGHVS, FNYEAQ. The CDR3 is made up of 17 amino acids. As DNA, the CDR3 is TGTGCCAGCAGCTTAGGTCCGGGACAGGGGGGGGATCAGCCCCAGCATTTT. It is translated as CASSLGPGQGGDQPQHF.

CDR3 sequence reads: CASSDTGDFGYGYTF. CDR3 nucleotides: TGTGCCAGCAGCGACACAGGGGATTTCGGCTATGGCTACACCTTC. This chain uses TRBV7-2 with TRBJ1-2; 7 bases map to TRBD1. The CDR3 has 15 amino acids. Germline V gene data show CDR1 as SGHTA and CDR2 as FQGNSA. The J segment lost 4 bases and the V segment lost 5 bases, leaving 10 bases of the junction unmatched.

Here the CDR3 reads CASSTDRGLDEAFF. CDR3 coding DNA: TGTGCCAGTAGTACTGACAGGGGGCTGGATGAAGCTTTCTTT. This chain joins TRBV19 and TRBJ1-1; TRBD1 matches at 10 bases. The V gene end was trimmed by 4 bases and the J gene end by 7 bases; junction bases not matched to a gene: 6. There are 14 residues in the CDR3. The germline V gene has CDR1 LNHDA and CDR2 SQIVND (reference sequence).

The gene calls are TRBV4-2 and TRBJ2-7, with 10 nucleotides matching TRBD1. Germline assignment: CDR1 LGHNA and CDR2 YNFKEQ. Germline trimming cut 4 bases from V and 7 bases from J; bases unmatched to any gene: 7. The CDR3 covers 14 residues. This CDR3 reads CASSPRDRGGEQYF. The CDR3 DNA reads as TGTGCCAGCAGCCCCCGGGACAGGGGTGGAGAGCAGTACTTC.

The V gene is TRBV2, the J gene TRBJ1-6, with 7 bases that match TRBD1. J was trimmed by 9 bases and V by 7 bases; bases with no gene match: 9. The CDR3 spans 14 residues. CDR1 and CDR2 (germline): SNHLY, FYNNEI. Here the CDR3 DNA reads TGTGCCAGCATGACAGGGTGGTCGGGTTCACCCCTCCACTTT. Protein product: CASMTGWSGSPLHF.

V gene TRBV7-9 combines with J gene TRBJ2-3, with 9 bases identical to TRBD2. The V gene's germline CDR1 is SEHNR and CDR2 FQNEAQ (reference sequence). The CDR3 consists of 15 residues. Trimming cost V 7 bases and J 2 bases; bases outside gene matches: 7. CDR3 protein: CASTSSGTFTDTQYF. The CDR3 DNA sequence: TGTGCCAGCACTTCTAGCGGGACCTTCACAGATACGCAGTATTTT.

This clone occurred many times. The rearrangement joins TRBV19 to TRBJ2-6; possible D gene TRBD1, 5 bases. Germline V gene sequence: CDR1 LNHDA, CDR2 SQIVND (reference sequence). The germline V and J ends were trimmed by 1 base and 4 bases, with 11 bases remaining between them. The CDR3 loop spans 16 amino acids. The CDR3 loop reads CASSIARADGANVLTF. DNA of the CDR3: TGTGCCAGTAGTATAGCCAGGGCGGACGGGGCCAACGTCCTGACTTTC.

The chain couples TRBV14 to TRBJ1-3, with 9 bases aligning to TRBD1. This CDR3 has 18 residues. The ends lost 2 bases at V and 8 bases at J; junction bases unmatched: 16. Per germline, CDR1 SGHDN and CDR2 FVKESK. The CDR3 sequence is CASSQNLKGDREMYTIYF. CDR3 sequence (DNA): TGTGCCAGCAGCCAAAACCTGAAGGGGGACAGGGAAATGTACACCATATATTTT.

This chain connects TRBV6-2 or TRBV6-3 to TRBJ2-7; 8 positions match TRBD2. The CDR3 consists of 15 residues. V lost 2 bases and J lost 3; bases outside the gene matches: 6. Germline loops: CDR1 MNHEY, CDR2 SVGEGT. DNA of the CDR3: TGTGCCAGCAGTTACGCTGCGGGGGGTAACTACGAGCAGTACTTC. Protein sequence: CASSYAAGGNYEQYF.

The chain carries TRBV7-2 and TRBJ1-1; maybe TRBD1 (6 bases). Between the trimmed V and J ends, which lost 4 bases and 3 bases, there was a span of 9 bases. The germline V gene has CDR1 SGHTA and CDR2 FQGNSA. This CDR3 has 13 residues. This CDR3 reads CASSSRGHTEAFF. CDR3 sequence (DNA): TGTGCCAGCAGCTCCAGGGGCCACACTGAAGCTTTCTTT.

The chain recombines TRBV5-1 with TRBJ1-1; possible D gene TRBD1, 6 bases. Trimming removed 4 bases at V and 4 bases at J, with 11 bases between. Germline CDR1 SGHRS, CDR2 YFSETQ. The CDR3 spans 13 residues. CDR3 nucleotide sequence: TGCGCCAGCAGCACCAGGGGCAGCACTGAAGCTTTCTTT. Protein product: CASSTRGSTEAFF.

On this clone itself: Other DNA sequences from this sample encode an identical CDR3 as well. This sequence joins TRBV5-1 and TRBJ1-5, with TRBD1 identical over 7 bases. Germline loops: CDR1 SGHRS, CDR2 YFSETQ. The CDR3 sequence is 14 residues long. With 0 bases clipped from V and 6 bases from J, the junction kept 3 bases outside the gene matches. CDR3 amino acids: CASSLGQGGQPQHF. The DNA for the CDR3 is TGCGCCAGCAGCTTGGGGCAGGGGGGTCAGCCCCAGCATTTT.

This chain joins TRBV5-5 and TRBJ1-5; weak D call: TRBD1 (6 bases). With 4 bases removed from V and 5 bases from J, the gap between germline ends came to 13 bases. Germline V CDR1 and CDR2: SGHKS, YYEKEE (reference sequence). This CDR3 comprises 14 residues. The CDR3 DNA follows: TGTGCCAGCAGCCTAGGACAGACCTATCAGCCCCAGCATTTT. Its protein is CASSLGQTYQPQHF.

The chain links TRBV7-9 to TRBJ1-1; maybe TRBD1 (5 bases). V lost 5 bases to trimming and J lost 1 base, with 17 bases between them. The CDR3 is made up of 16 amino acids. Germline CDR1 reads SEHNR; CDR2 reads FQNEAQ (reference sequence). CDR3 bases: TGTGCCAGCAGCACCGGGGGGTCCGTACCGAACACTGAAGCTTTCTTT. This encodes CASSTGGSVPNTEAFF.

The J gene is TRBJ2-5, the V gene TRBV27, with 7 bases lining up with TRBD2. CDR1 MNHEY and CDR2 SMNVEV come from the germline V gene (reference sequence). V shed 6 bases, J shed 0 bases, and the junction held 10 bases outside the gene matches. This CDR3 comprises 16 residues. The CDR3, as DNA: TGTGCCAGCAGCTCCCCCGGGGGGTTCAACCAAGAGACCCAGTACTTC. Protein: CASSSPGGFNQETQYF.